This T cell receptor beta chain was profiled in a study of blood T cell repertoires in COVID-19. Turning to the study itself: PBMCs, B-cell-depleted T cells, or T cells provided the cDNA or gDNA that made up the material.

Authors' methods: Amplification of reference gene primers was used by the study to estimate nucleated cell counts. The method was immunoSEQ multiplex PCR; TCRdb's version includes in-frame clones alone and lacks a portion of them. V and J calls plus clone size are reproduced from that table; the DNA served to infer D and trimming. The sample consists of 150,000 to 170,000 clones, approximately 73% of them appearing once. The CDR3 runs to 12 residues. Trimming removed 5 bases from V and 2 bases from J, with 5 bases in between. Germline loops: CDR1 KGHDR, CDR2 SFDVKD. This receptor was taken from a woman of 80 years or more with acute or convalescent COVID-19. The chain carries TRBV24-1 and TRBJ1-2; the D is unclear. The material sequenced was peripheral blood. CDR3 residues: CATSAGNYGYTF. The CDR3 nucleotides are TGTGCCACCAGTGCCGGGAACTATGGCTACACCTTC.